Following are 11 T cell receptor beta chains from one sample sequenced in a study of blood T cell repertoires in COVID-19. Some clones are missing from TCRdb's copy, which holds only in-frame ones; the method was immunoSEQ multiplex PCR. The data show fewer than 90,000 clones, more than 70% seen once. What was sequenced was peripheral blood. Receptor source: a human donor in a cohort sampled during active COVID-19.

The CDR3: CASSSQGDTQYF. The CDR3 coding sequence is TGCGCCAGCAGCTCACAGGGCGATACGCAGTATTTT. The chain employs TRBV5-1 and TRBJ2-3, with D possibly TRBD1 on 6 matching bases. Trimming took 3 bases from V and 6 from J, leaving 8 bases between them. There are 12 residues in the CDR3. The V gene's germline CDR1 is SGHRS and CDR2 YFSETQ.

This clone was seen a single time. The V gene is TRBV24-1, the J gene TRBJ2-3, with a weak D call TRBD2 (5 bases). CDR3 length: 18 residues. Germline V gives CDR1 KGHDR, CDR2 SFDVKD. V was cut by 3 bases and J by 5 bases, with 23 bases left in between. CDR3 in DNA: TGTGCCACCAGTGATCGGGGTTATTCCCCCCCAGGAATAGATACGCAGTATTTT. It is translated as CATSDRGYSPPGIDTQYF.

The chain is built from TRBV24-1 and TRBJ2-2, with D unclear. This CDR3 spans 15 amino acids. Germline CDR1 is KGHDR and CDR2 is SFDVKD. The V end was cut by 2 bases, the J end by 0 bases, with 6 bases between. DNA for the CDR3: TGTGCCACCAGTGATTCGCCAGCGAACACCGGGGAGCTGTTTTTT. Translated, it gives CATSDSPANTGELFF.

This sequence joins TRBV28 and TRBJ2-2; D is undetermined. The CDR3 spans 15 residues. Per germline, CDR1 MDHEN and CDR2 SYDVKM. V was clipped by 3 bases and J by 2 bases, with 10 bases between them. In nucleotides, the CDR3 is TGTGCCAGCAGTTTTGAACATCTTAACACCGGGGAGCTGTTTTTT. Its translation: CASSFEHLNTGELFF.

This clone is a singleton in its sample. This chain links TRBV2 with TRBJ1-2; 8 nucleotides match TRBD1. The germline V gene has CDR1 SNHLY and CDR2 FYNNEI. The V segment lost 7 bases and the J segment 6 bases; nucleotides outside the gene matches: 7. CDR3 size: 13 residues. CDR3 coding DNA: TGTGCCAGCAACAGGGGGGTCCCTGATGGCTACACCTTC. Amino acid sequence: CASNRGVPDGYTF.

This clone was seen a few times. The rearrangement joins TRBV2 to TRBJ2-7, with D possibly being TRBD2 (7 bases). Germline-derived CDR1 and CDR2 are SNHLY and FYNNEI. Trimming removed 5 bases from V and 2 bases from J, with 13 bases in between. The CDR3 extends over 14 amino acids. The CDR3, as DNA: TGTGCCAGCAGTAGGGGGGGACCGGCCTACGAGCAGTACTTC. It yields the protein CASSRGGPAYEQYF.

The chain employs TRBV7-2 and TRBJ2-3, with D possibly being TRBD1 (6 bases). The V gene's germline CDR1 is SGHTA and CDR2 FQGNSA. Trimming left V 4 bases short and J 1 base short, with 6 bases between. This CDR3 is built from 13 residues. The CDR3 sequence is CASSYRGTDTQYF. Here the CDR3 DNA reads TGTGCCAGCAGCTACAGGGGCACAGATACGCAGTATTTT.

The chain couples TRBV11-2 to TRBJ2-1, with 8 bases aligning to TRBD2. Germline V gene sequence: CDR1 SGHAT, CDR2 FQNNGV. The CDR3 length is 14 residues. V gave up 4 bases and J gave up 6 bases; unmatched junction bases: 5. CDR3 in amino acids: CASSSRGGVNEQFF. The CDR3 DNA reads TGTGCCAGCAGCTCCCGGGGGGGGGTCAATGAGCAGTTCTTC.

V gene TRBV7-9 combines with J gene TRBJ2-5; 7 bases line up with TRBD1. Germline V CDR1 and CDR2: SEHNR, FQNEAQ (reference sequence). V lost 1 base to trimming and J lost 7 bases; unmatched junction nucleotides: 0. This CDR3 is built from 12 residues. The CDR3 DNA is TGTGCCAGCAGCTTAGACAGGGGGACCCAGTACTTC. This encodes CASSLDRGTQYF.

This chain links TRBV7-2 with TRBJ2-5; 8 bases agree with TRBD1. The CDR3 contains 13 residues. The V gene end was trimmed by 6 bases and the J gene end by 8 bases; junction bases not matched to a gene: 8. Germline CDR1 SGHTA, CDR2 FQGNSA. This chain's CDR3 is CASRRQGPGTQYF. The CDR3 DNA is TGTGCCAGCAGACGACAGGGGCCAGGAACCCAGTACTTC.

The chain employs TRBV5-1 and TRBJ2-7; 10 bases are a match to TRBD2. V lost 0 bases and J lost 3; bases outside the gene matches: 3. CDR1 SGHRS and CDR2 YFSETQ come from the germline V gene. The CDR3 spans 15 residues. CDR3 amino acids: CASSLAAGGLYEQYF. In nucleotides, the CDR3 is TGCGCCAGCAGCTTGGCAGCGGGGGGGCTCTACGAGCAGTACTTC.